This note documents a single T cell receptor beta chain sequence. The data derive from a study of blood T cell repertoires in COVID-19. As handled by the study authors: Researchers report that nucleated cell counts were estimated from reference gene primer amplification. TCRdb's copy holds only in-frame clones and misses some; the assay was immunoSEQ multiplex PCR. V, J and clone size reflect that table, while D and trimming were determined from the DNA. Of 65,000 to 85,000 clones in the sample, 80% to 90% were seen once. Germline-derived CDR1 and CDR2 are LNHDA and SQIVND (reference sequence). V lost 4 bases to trimming and J lost 3 bases, with 18 bases between them. The CDR3 length is 17 residues.

The TCR originated in a man aged 45-65 years with active COVID-19. The sample consisted of peripheral blood. This chain joins TRBV19 and TRBJ2-2, with TRBD1 as a possible D gene (6 bases). The CDR3 loop is CASSTLGDRTHTGELFF. The CDR3 DNA reads TGTGCCAGTAGTACTCTAGGAGACAGGACTCACACCGGGGAGCTGTTTTTT.